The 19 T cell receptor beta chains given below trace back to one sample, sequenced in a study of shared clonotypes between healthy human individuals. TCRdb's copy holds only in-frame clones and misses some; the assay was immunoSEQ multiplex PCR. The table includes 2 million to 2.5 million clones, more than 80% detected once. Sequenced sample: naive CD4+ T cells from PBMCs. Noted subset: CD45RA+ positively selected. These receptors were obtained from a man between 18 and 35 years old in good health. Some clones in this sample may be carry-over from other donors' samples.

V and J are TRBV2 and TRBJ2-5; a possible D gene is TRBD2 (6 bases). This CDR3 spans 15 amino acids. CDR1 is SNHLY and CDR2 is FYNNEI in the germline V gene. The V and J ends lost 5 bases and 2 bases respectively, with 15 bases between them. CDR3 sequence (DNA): TGTGCCAGCAGTCGCCTGTCCGGGGGTCAAGAGACCCAGTACTTC. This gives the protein CASSRLSGGQETQYF.

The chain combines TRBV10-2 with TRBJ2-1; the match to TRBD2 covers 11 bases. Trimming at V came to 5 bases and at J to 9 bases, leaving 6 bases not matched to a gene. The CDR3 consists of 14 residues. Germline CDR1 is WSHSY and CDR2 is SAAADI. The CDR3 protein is CASSRSGTSGEQFF. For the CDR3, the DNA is TGCGCCAGCAGTCGGTCCGGGACTAGCGGTGAGCAGTTCTTC.

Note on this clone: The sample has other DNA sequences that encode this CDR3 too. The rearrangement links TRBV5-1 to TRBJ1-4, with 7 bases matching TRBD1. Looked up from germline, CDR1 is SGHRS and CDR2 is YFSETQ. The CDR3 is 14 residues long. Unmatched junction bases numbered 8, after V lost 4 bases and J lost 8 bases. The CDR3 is CASSLEGAGEKLFF. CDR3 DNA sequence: TGCGCCAGCAGCCTAGAGGGGGCAGGGGAAAAACTGTTTTTT.

The CDR3 is CASSSHAERSDTQYF. For the CDR3, the DNA is TGTGCCAGCAGCTCCCATGCCGAGCGTTCAGATACGCAGTATTTT. The rearrangement uses TRBV7-3 and TRBJ2-3; no reliable D call. V lost 4 bases and J 4 bases, leaving 15 bases between the germline ends. The CDR3 covers 15 residues. CDR1 is SGHTA, CDR2 FQGTGA, per germline.

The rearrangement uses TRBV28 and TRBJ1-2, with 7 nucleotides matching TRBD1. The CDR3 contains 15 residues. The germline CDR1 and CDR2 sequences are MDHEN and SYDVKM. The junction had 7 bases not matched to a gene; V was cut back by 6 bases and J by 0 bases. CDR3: CASSGRGQSNYGYTF. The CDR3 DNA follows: TGTGCCAGCAGCGGGCGGGGACAGTCTAACTATGGCTACACCTTC.

CDR3 amino acids: CASSLDRDDEQFF. The CDR3 DNA reads as TGTGCCAGCAGCTTAGACAGGGACGATGAGCAGTTCTTC. V usage is TRBV7-8 and J usage is TRBJ2-1; the D gene is possibly TRBD1 (6 bases). With 1 base removed from V and 8 bases from J, the gap between germline ends came to 9 bases. This CDR3 spans 13 amino acids. Germline values: CDR1 SGHVS, CDR2 FQNEAQ.

The DNA for the CDR3 is TGTGCCAGCGAGGACCACAGGGGTTGGTACGAGCAGTACTTC. Protein: CASEDHRGWYEQYF. The chain links TRBV5-5 to TRBJ2-7, with 7 bases aligning to TRBD1. This CDR3 comprises 14 residues. From germline, CDR1 is SGHKS and CDR2 YYEKEE (reference sequence). J was trimmed by 4 bases and V by 7 bases; bases with no gene match: 11.

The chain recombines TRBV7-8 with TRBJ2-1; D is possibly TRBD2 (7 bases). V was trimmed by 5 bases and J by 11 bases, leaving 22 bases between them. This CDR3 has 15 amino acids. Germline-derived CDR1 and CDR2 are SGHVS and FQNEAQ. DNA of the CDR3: TGTGCCAGCAGCCTCGCAGTATCTGGGGGGGGCAAGCAGTTCTTC. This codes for CASSLAVSGGGKQFF.

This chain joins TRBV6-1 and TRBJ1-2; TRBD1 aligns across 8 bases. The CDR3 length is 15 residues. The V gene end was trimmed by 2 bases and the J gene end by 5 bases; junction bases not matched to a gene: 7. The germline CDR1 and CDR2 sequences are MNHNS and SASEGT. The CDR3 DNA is TGTGCCAGCAGTGAATTGGGTCAGGGGGCGTATGGCTACACCTTC. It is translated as CASSELGQGAYGYTF.

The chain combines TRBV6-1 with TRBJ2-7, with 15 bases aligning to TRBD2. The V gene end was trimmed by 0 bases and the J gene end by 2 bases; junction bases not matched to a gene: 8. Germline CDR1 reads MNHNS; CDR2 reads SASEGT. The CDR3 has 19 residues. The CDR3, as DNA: TGTGCCAGCAGTGAAGCGGTCCCGGGACTAGCGGGAGGCGCCTACGAGCAGTACTTC. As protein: CASSEAVPGLAGGAYEQYF.

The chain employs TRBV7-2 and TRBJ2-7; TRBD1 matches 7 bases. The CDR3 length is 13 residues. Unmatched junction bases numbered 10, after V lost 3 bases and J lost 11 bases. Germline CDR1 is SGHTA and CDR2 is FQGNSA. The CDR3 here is CASSFSQGTDEYF. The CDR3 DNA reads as TGTGCCAGCAGCTTCTCCCAAGGGACAGACGAGTACTTC.

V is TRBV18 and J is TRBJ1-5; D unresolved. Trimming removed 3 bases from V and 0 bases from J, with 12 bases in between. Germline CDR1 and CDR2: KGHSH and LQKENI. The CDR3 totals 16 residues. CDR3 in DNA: TGTGCCAGCTCACCCAGTCAGGTTAATAGCAATCAGCCCCAGCATTTT. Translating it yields CASSPSQVNSNQPQHF.

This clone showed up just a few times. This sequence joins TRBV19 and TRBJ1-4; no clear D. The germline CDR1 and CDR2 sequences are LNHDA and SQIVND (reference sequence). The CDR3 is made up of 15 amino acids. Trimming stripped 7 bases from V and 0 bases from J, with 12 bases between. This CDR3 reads CASKVGNPTNEKLFF. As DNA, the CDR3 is TGTGCCAGTAAAGTAGGAAACCCAACTAATGAAAAACTGTTTTTT.

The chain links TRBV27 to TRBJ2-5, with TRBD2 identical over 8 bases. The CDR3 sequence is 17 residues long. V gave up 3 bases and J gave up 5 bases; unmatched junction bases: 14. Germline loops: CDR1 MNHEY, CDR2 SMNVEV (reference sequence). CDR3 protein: CASSFTPGLGLGETQYF. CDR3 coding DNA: TGTGCCAGCAGTTTTACCCCGGGACTAGGATTAGGCGAGACCCAGTACTTC.

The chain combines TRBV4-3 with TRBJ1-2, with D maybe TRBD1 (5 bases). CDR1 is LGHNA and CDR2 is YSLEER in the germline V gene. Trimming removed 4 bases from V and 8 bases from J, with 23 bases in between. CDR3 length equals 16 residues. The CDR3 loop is CASSPTTDLGAGGYTF. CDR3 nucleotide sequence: TGCGCCAGCAGCCCCACAACTGACCTCGGGGCCGGAGGCTACACCTTC.

CDR3 DNA sequence: TGTGCCATCAGTGAGTACGGGACTAGCGGGAGCCGCACAGATACGCAGTATTTT. This encodes CAISEYGTSGSRTDTQYF. The chain recombines TRBV10-3 with TRBJ2-3; 14 nucleotides agree with TRBD2. CDR1 ENHRY and CDR2 SYGVKD come from the germline V gene. V gave up 1 base and J gave up 1 base; unmatched junction bases: 4. This CDR3 has 18 residues.

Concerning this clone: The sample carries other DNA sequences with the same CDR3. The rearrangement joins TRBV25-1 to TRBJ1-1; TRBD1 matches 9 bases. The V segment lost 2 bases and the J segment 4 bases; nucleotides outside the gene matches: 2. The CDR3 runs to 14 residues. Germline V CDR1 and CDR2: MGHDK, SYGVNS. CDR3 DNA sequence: TGTGCCAGCAGTGAAACAGGGGGCGGCACTGAAGCTTTCTTT. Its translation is CASSETGGGTEAFF.

CDR3 DNA sequence: TGTGCCAGCAGACGGATCGCCAATCAGCCCCAGCATTTT. Protein product: CASRRIANQPQHF. The chain links TRBV6-1 to TRBJ1-5; no reliable D call. The CDR3 spans 13 residues. Germline V gene sequence: CDR1 MNHNS, CDR2 SASEGT. V shed 6 bases and J shed 3 bases, with 9 bases lying between them.

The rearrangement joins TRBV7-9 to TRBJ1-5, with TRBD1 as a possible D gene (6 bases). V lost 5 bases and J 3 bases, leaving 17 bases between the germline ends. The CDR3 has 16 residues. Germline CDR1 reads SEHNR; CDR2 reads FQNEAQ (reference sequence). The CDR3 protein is CASSGGLGVNNQPQHF. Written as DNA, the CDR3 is TGTGCCAGCAGCGGGGGCTTGGGGGTAAACAATCAGCCCCAGCATTTT. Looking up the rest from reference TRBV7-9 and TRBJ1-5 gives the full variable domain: DTGVSQNPRHKITKRGQNVTFRCDPISEHNRLYWYRQTLGQGPEFLTYFQNEAQLEKSRLLSDRFSAERPKGSFSTLEIQRTEQGDSAMYLCASSGGLGVNNQPQHFGDGTRLSIL.